This T cell receptor beta chain derives from a study of post-analysis software for immune sequencing data. Turning to the study itself: The cohort encompassed relapsing-remitting, secondary progressive and progressive-relapsing multiple sclerosis disease courses.

Study results and caveats: Multiple sclerosis patients had significantly lower normalized Chao1 diversity than controls. Five or six TRBV segments were significantly more frequent in patients than in controls. TRBV5-6, TRBV5-1 and TRBV20-1 were among these segments.

Per germline, CDR1 MGHDK and CDR2 SYGVNS. This CDR3 comprises 16 residues. Presence of unique molecular identifiers characterized the TCR beta cDNA libraries. Once about 0.95 to 10 million T cells were used, about 510,000 cDNA molecules resulted. TCRdb used MiXCR to reprocess the PCR reads, holding one entry per CDR3 protein. The profile covers hundreds of thousands of distinct CDR3 sequences, with roughly 27% appearing a single time and around 0.6% taken by the ten largest. With regard to this clonotype: What it binds is not known.

The source of this sequence is a girl aged 10 to 17 with multiple sclerosis. The rearrangement joins TRBV25-1 to TRBJ2-5, with D perhaps matching TRBD2 (5 bases). The J call may be in error: the DNA end matches TRBJ2-7 better. Sequencing input: blood. In DNA form, the CDR3 reads TGTGCCAGCAGTGATCCGGCGCGGGTCAGCTCCTACGAGCAGTACTTC. As protein: CASSDPARVSSYEQYF.